This record concerns one T cell receptor beta chain sequence. Antigen specificity is unknown. This sample is part of a study of T cell responses to AZD1222 COVID-19 vaccine. Findings and limits, study-wide: AZD1222 recipients seropositive at baseline numbered only six or seven. No day 14 peak samples; only post-peak repertoires were characterized.

CDR3 length: 16 residues. Per the germline V gene, CDR1 is ENHRY and CDR2 is SYGVKD. Trimming at V came to 0 bases and at J to 3 bases, leaving 7 bases not matched to a gene. Clones were read by immunoSEQ multiplex PCR, and TCRdb kept only the in-frame ones, dropping some. The sample lists about 160,000 clones; roughly 90% were seen once. The chain couples TRBV10-3 to TRBJ1-1; 7 nucleotides line up with TRBD1. This sequence originates from an adult who received the AZD1222 COVID-19 vaccine. Source: peripheral blood, taken 28 days after the second AZD1222 dose. The CDR3 protein is CAISESRTGGHTEAFF. In DNA form, the CDR3 reads TGTGCCATCAGTGAGTCTAGGACAGGTGGGCACACTGAAGCTTTCTTT.